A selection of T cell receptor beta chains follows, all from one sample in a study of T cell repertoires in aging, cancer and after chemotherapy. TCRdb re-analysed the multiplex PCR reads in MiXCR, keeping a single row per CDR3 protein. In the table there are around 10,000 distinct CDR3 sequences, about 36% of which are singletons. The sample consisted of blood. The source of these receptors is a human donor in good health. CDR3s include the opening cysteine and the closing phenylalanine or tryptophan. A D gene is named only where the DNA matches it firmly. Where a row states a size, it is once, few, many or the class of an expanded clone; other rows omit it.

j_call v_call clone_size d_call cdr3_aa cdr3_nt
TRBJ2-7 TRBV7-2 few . CASSLRSEYSYEQYF TGTGCCAGCAGCTTGCGCTCGGAGTACTCCTACGAGCAGTACTTC
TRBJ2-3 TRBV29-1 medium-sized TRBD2 CSVELAGTSTDTQYF TGCAGCGTTGAGCTAGCGGGAACTAGCACAGATACGCAGTATTTT
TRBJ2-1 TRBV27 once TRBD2 CASSGLAADNEQFF TGTGCCAGCAGCGGGCTAGCGGCCGACAATGAGCAGTTCTTC
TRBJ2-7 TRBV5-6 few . CASSLASASTAFYEQYF TGTGCCAGCAGCTTGGCCTCGGCTAGTACCGCCTTCTACGAGCAGTACTTC
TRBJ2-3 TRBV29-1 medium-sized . CSVASTQDTQYF TGCAGCGTTGCATCCACCCAAGATACGCAGTATTTT
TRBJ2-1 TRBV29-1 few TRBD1 CSVEEPGTGGIF TGCAGCGTTGAAGAGCCCGGGACAGGGGGCATCTTC
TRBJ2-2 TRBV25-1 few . CASSEGDTGELFF TGTGCCAGCAGTGAGGGGGACACCGGGGAGCTGTTTTTT
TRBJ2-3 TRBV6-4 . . CASSDTNSRADTQYF TGTGCCAGCAGTGACACAAACAGCCGGGCAGATACGCAGTATTTT
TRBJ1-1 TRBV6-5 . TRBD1 CASSYSDRIQAFF TGTGCCAGCAGTTATTCGGACAGGATTCAAGCTTTCTTT
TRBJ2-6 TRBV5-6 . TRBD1 CASSVPGQGVSGANVLTF TGTGCCAGCAGCGTACCGGGACAGGGGGTTTCTGGGGCCAACGTCCTGACTTTC
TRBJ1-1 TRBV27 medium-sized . CASSLWGGGTEAFF TGTGCCAGCAGTTTATGGGGGGGGGGCACTGAAGCTTTCTTT
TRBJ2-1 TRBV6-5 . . CASSRGTNNEQFF TGTGCCAGCAGCCGGGGTACAAACAATGAGCAGTTCTTC
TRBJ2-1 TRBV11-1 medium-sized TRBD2 CASSLGTITYNEQFF TGTGCCAGCAGCTTGGGGACTATCACCTACAATGAGCAGTTCTTC
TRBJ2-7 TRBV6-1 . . CASSEEAPRQYF TGTGCCAGCAGTGAAGAGGCACCCCGGCAGTACTTC
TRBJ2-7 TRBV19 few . CASSVPGLSYEQYF TGTGCCAGTAGTGTCCCCGGGTTATCCTACGAGCAGTACTTC
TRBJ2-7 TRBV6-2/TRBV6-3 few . CASPQTKPAHEQYF TGTGCCAGCCCACAGACCAAACCGGCCCACGAGCAGTACTTC
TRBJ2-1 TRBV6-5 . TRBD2 CASSAAGVRNEQFF TGTGCCAGCAGTGCGGCGGGAGTCAGGAATGAGCAGTTCTTC
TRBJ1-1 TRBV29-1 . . CSVVPGWRTEAFF TGCAGCGTTGTTCCAGGATGGCGCACTGAAGCTTTCTTT
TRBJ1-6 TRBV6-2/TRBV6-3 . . CASSVRGRGDSPLHF TGTGCCAGCAGCGTCCGGGGGAGGGGGGATTCACCCCTCCACTTT
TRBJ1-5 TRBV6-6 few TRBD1 CASSTDRVNQPQHF TGTGCCAGCAGTACCGACAGGGTCAATCAGCCCCAGCATTTT
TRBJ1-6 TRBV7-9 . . CASSLEGRSPLHF TGTGCCAGCAGCTTAGAGGGAAGATCACCCCTCCACTTT
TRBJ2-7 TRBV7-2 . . CASSLGGGDGYEQYF TGTGCCAGCAGCTTAGGGGGCGGGGATGGATACGAGCAGTACTTC
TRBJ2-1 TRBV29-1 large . CSVYGVSGPGGYNEQFF TGCAGCGTTTACGGGGTTAGCGGTCCAGGGGGTTACAATGAGCAGTTCTTC
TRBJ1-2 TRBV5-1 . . CASSLGTASNYGYTF TGCGCCAGCAGCTTGGGGACAGCATCAAACTATGGCTACACCTTC
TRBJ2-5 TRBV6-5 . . CASSYGERGETQYF TGTGCCAGCAGTTACGGGGAACGGGGAGAGACCCAGTACTTC
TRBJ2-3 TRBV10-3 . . CAISEAPPDEYTQYF TGTGCCATCAGTGAGGCCCCACCTGATGAGTATACGCAGTATTTT
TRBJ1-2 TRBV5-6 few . CASSLDRKNYGYTF TGTGCCAGCAGCTTGGACAGGAAAAACTATGGCTACACCTTC
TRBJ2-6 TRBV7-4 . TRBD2 CASSPGLAGSGANVLTF TGTGCCAGCAGCCCGGGACTAGCGGGAAGTGGGGCCAACGTCCTGACTTTC
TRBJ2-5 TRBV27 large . CASSLGGGWTQYF TGTGCCAGCAGTTTAGGGGGCGGGTGGACCCAGTACTTC
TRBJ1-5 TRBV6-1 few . CASSYDPLGSQPQHF TGTGCCAGCAGTTATGATCCCCTGGGGAGTCAGCCCCAGCATTTT
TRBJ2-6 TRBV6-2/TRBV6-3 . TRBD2 CASSEREGANVLTF TGTGCCAGCAGTGAGCGGGAGGGGGCCAACGTCCTGACTTTC
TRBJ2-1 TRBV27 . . CASSLTRGLNNEQFF TGTGCCAGCAGTTTAACCAGGGGACTCAACAATGAGCAGTTCTTC
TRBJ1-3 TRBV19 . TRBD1 CASETGGPRNTIYF TGTGCCAGCGAGACAGGGGGTCCTAGAAACACCATATATTTT
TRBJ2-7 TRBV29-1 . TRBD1 CSVERQGTGTHEQYF TGCAGCGTTGAACGTCAAGGGACAGGGACTCACGAGCAGTACTTC
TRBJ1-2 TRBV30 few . CAWSFQTTNYGYTF TGTGCCTGGAGCTTTCAGACTACTAACTATGGCTACACCTTC
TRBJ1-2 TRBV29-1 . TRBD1 CSVWDRGNYGYTF TGCAGCGTTTGGGACAGGGGGAACTATGGCTACACCTTC
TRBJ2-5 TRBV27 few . CASSLLPQETQYF TGTGCCAGCAGTTTACTCCCGCAAGAGACCCAGTACTTC
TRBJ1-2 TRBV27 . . CASSLSGQGGYTF TGTGCCAGCAGTTTATCGGGACAAGGCGGCTACACCTTC
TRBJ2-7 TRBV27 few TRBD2 CASSPWTSGYEQYF TGTGCCAGCAGTCCCTGGACTAGCGGCTACGAGCAGTACTTC
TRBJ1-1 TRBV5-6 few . CASSLDPREAFF TGTGCCAGCAGCTTGGACCCCAGGGAAGCTTTCTTT
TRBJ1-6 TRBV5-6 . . CASRSRGGYSPLHF TGTGCCAGCAGATCCCGAGGCGGGTATTCACCCCTCCACTTT
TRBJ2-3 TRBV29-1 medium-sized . CSVRDFSTDTQYF TGCAGCGTTAGGGACTTCAGCACAGATACGCAGTATTTT
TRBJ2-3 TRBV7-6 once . CASSLAGGTDTQYF TGTGCCAGCAGCTTAGCAGGCGGCACAGATACGCAGTATTTT
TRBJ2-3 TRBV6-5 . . CASRWDSYSDTQYF TGTGCCAGCAGGTGGGACTCGTACTCAGATACGCAGTATTTT
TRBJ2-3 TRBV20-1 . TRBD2 CSARRLAGGTDTQYF TGCAGTGCTAGGAGACTAGCGGGAGGGACAGATACGCAGTATTTT
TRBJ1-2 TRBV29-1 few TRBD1 CSAMGQANYGYTF TGCAGCGCCATGGGACAGGCTAACTATGGCTACACCTTC
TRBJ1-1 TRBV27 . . CASSLRADHGAEAFF TGTGCCAGCAGTTTACGGGCGGACCATGGGGCTGAAGCTTTCTTT
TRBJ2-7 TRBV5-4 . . CASRPDRGRGRIEQYF TGTGCCAGCAGACCCGACCGGGGTAGGGGCCGTATCGAGCAGTACTTC
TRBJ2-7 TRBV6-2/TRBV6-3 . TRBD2 CASSDRGGYVPAYEQYF TGTGCCAGCAGCGATCGGGGGGGTTACGTCCCTGCCTACGAGCAGTACTTC
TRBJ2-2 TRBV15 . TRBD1 CVTSRDSQGETGELFF TGTGTCACCAGCAGAGATTCGCAGGGGGAAACCGGGGAGCTGTTTTTT
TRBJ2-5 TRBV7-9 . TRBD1 CASSFDRALGETQYF TGTGCCAGCAGCTTCGACAGGGCTCTCGGAGAGACCCAGTACTTC
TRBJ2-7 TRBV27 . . CASTGMGASSPYEQYF TGTGCCAGCACCGGAATGGGGGCGTCAAGTCCCTACGAGCAGTACTTC
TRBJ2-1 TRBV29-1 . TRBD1 CSVRDSYNEQFF TGCAGCGTCCGGGACAGTTACAATGAGCAGTTCTTC
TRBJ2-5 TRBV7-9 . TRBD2 CASSLGAGDETQYF TGTGCCAGCAGCTTAGGAGCGGGAGATGAGACCCAGTACTTC
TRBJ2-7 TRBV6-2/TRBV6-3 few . CASSYDEGEAYEQYF TGTGCCAGCAGTTACGACGAGGGAGAGGCCTACGAGCAGTACTTC
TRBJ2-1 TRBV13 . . CASSARSERRSYNEQFF TGTGCCAGCAGCGCGAGAAGCGAGCGGCGCTCCTACAATGAGCAGTTCTTC
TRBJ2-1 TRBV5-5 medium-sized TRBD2 CASSKGLAGGRIYNEQFF TGTGCCAGCAGCAAAGGTCTAGCGGGAGGACGAATCTACAATGAGCAGTTCTTC
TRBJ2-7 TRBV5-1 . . CASSLGLGPIYEQYF TGCGCCAGCAGCTTGGGACTAGGGCCTATCTACGAGCAGTACTTC
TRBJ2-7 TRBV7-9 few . CASSFALTYEQYF TGTGCCAGCAGCTTCGCCCTTACCTACGAGCAGTACTTC
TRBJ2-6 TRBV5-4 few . CASSLGGNRADGANVLTF TGTGCCAGCAGCCTGGGAGGGAACAGGGCGGATGGGGCCAACGTCCTGACTTTC